The 22 T cell receptor beta chains listed next were all sequenced from one sample in a study of blood T cell repertoires in COVID-19. The assay was immunoSEQ multiplex PCR, and TCRdb's table has in-frame clones only and misses some. The table shows tens of thousands of clones, with approximately 87% occurring only once. Sequencing used peripheral blood. These receptors originate from a human donor in a cohort sampled during active COVID-19.

This rearrangement joins TRBV9 to TRBJ2-2; D uncertain. Between the trimmed V and J ends, which lost 1 base and 4 bases, there was a span of 5 bases. Per germline, CDR1 SGDLS and CDR2 YYNGEE. The CDR3 is 13 residues long. CDR3 in amino acids: CASSVRATGELFF. The DNA for the CDR3 is TGTGCCAGCAGCGTACGAGCCACCGGGGAGCTGTTTTTT.

The rearrangement joins TRBV6-5 to TRBJ1-1, with 7 positions matching TRBD1. There are 15 residues in the CDR3. Germline-derived CDR1 and CDR2 are MNHEY and SVGAGI. Unmatched junction bases numbered 8, after V lost 6 bases and J lost 1 base. CDR3 coding DNA: TGTGCCAGCAGAACACTGGGACAGCCGAACACTGAAGCTTTCTTT. It codes for CASRTLGQPNTEAFF.

Concerning this clone itself: Compared with germline, one end of the junction differs, possibly owing to a read error. The CDR3 sequence is CASSLTSVPGGLVF. The CDR3 DNA reads as TGTGCCAGCAGCTTGACCTCCGTGCCGGGGGGTTTAGTTTTT. The chain couples TRBV5-4 to TRBJ1-4; possibly TRBD1 for D (5 bases). This CDR3 has 14 amino acids. Germline lookup yields CDR1 SGHNT and CDR2 YYREEE (reference sequence).

The genes are TRBV19 and TRBJ1-5; 11 bases align to TRBD1. This CDR3 region has 18 residues. CDR1 LNHDA and CDR2 SQIVND come from the germline V gene (reference sequence). After removal of 3 bases from V and 0 bases from J, the junction contained 7 bases not matched to a gene. CDR3 region: CASSITGTGGTSNQPQHF. The CDR3 DNA reads TGTGCCAGTAGTATTACAGGGACAGGGGGAACTAGCAATCAGCCCCAGCATTTT.

The chain carries TRBV18 and TRBJ2-3; 9 bases line up with TRBD1. Germline-derived CDR1 and CDR2 are KGHSH and LQKENI. J lost 0 bases, V lost 10 bases, and 8 bases had no gene match. The CDR3 has 15 amino acids. CDR3 in amino acids: CAIDPGTGSTDTQYF. The CDR3 bases are TGTGCCATCGACCCCGGGACAGGGAGCACAGATACGCAGTATTTT. The full variable domain, completed using reference TRBV18 and TRBJ2-3, is NAGVMQNPRHLVRRRGQEARLRCSPMKGHSHVYWYRQLPEEGLKFMVYLQKENIIDESGMPKERFSAEFPKEGPSILRIQQVVRGDSAAYFCAIDPGTGSTDTQYFGPGTRLTVL.

This chain connects TRBV3-1 (or the pseudogene TRBV3-2) to TRBJ2-5; 8 positions match TRBD2. CDR1 is LGHDT, CDR2 YNNKEL, per germline (reference sequence). The CDR3 has 14 residues. Germline trimming cut 8 bases from V and 7 bases from J; bases unmatched to any gene: 12. The CDR3 reads CASLTRGGRGTQYF. The DNA of the CDR3 is TGTGCCAGCCTGACCCGGGGGGGCCGGGGGACCCAGTACTTC.

This chain links TRBV24-1 with TRBJ2-3, with 7 positions matching TRBD2. The CDR3 contains 15 residues. From germline, CDR1 is KGHDR and CDR2 SFDVKD. After removal of 0 bases from V and 2 bases from J, the junction contained 1 base not matched to a gene. CDR3 DNA sequence: TGTGCCACCAGTGATTTGGGGACTACCACAGATACGCAGTATTTT. Translated: CATSDLGTTTDTQYF.

CDR3 DNA: TGTGCCAGTAGTATAGCAGGGCGCGGTAATTCACCCCTCCACTTT. Its translation is CASSIAGRGNSPLHF. This chain joins TRBV19 and TRBJ1-6; TRBD1 might be the D (5 bases). This CDR3 has 15 amino acids. With 1 base removed from V and 6 bases from J, the gap between germline ends came to 10 bases. Germline lookup yields CDR1 LNHDA and CDR2 SQIVND (reference sequence).

CDR3 amino acids: CASSKMGQATAYTQYF. For the CDR3, the DNA is TGTGCCAGCAGCAAAATGGGACAGGCCACTGCCTATACGCAGTATTTT. The chain employs TRBV11-2 and TRBJ2-3; TRBD1 matches at 8 bases. V gave up 5 bases and J gave up 7 bases; unmatched junction bases: 14. CDR3 length: 16 residues. CDR1 SGHAT and CDR2 FQNNGV come from the germline V gene.

The rearrangement links TRBV9 to TRBJ2-6, with 7 bases lining up with TRBD1. Germline V gives CDR1 SGDLS, CDR2 YYNGEE. The CDR3 extends over 18 amino acids. The junction had 9 bases not matched to a gene; V was cut back by 2 bases and J by 1 base. The CDR3 DNA sequence: TGTGCCAGCAGCGTTTATACAGGGGTGCCATCTGGGGCCAACGTCCTGACTTTC. Its protein is CASSVYTGVPSGANVLTF.

J is TRBJ1-5 and V is TRBV6-5, with 9 bases aligning to TRBD1. Looked up from germline, CDR1 is MNHEY and CDR2 is SVGAGI. V lost 6 bases and J lost 6; bases outside the gene matches: 9. This CDR3 contains 15 residues. Written as DNA, the CDR3 is TGTGCCAGCAGATCTACAGGGGGCAAGTCTCAGCCCCAGCATTTT. Its translation: CASRSTGGKSQPQHF.

The chain recombines TRBV7-2 with TRBJ2-7; 8 positions match TRBD1. Germline V gene data show CDR1 as SGHTA and CDR2 as FQGNSA. CDR3 length: 17 amino acids. V lost 5 bases, J lost 4 bases, and 16 bases stayed unmatched. The CDR3 coding sequence is TGTGCCAGCAGCCGCCAACCACTTCAGGACAGGGTTTACGAGCAGTACTTC. Residues: CASSRQPLQDRVYEQYF.

The V gene is TRBV2, the J gene TRBJ1-1; D uncertain. The V gene lost 4 bases and the J gene lost 8 bases, with 8 bases spanning the gap. Germline assignment: CDR1 SNHLY and CDR2 FYNNEI. This CDR3 has 11 residues. CDR3 coding DNA: TGTGCCAGCAGTGTTAGCCTGGAAGCTTTCTTT. As protein: CASSVSLEAFF.

This clone was seen only a few times. The chain couples TRBV10-3 to TRBJ2-7; 11 positions agree with TRBD1. The germline V gene encodes CDR1 ENHRY and CDR2 SYGVKD. The CDR3 has 15 amino acids. V trimming: 4 bases; J trimming: 5 bases; junction bases outside the gene matches: 7. CDR3 nucleotides: TGTGCCATCAGTGCTGGGACAGGGGGTGCCCACGAGCAGTACTTC. Translation gives CAISAGTGGAHEQYF.

This chain links TRBV12-3 or TRBV12-4 with TRBJ1-1; no reliable D call. V lost 6 bases to trimming and J lost 5 bases, with 7 bases between them. This CDR3 spans 11 amino acids. CDR3 region: CASSRVTEAFF. The CDR3 DNA is TGTGCCAGCAGCCGGGTGACTGAAGCTTTCTTT.

This rearrangement joins TRBV19 to TRBJ1-3; the D gene is possibly TRBD1 (6 bases). Per the germline V gene, CDR1 is LNHDA and CDR2 is SQIVND (reference sequence). Trimming pared 9 bases from V and 4 bases from J, leaving 13 bases between. There are 13 residues in the CDR3. The CDR3 loop is CASSGTTGNTIYF. The CDR3 nucleotides are TGTGCCAGCTCCGGGACAACAGGAAACACCATATATTTT.

The CDR3 region has the DNA TGTGCCAGCAGCAAACAGGGAGACTATGGCTACACCTTC. Amino acid sequence: CASSKQGDYGYTF. V usage is TRBV27 and J usage is TRBJ1-2; TRBD1 is a possible D gene (6 bases). Trimming shortened V by 6 bases and J by 3 bases, and 11 bases separated the two germline ends. The CDR3 contains 13 residues. The germline CDR1 and CDR2 sequences are MNHEY and SMNVEV (reference sequence).

V is TRBV30 and J is TRBJ1-5; D gene ambiguous. The ends were cut back, 2 bases at V and 3 bases at J, with 11 bases in the middle. Germline CDR1 and CDR2: GTSNPN and SVGIG (reference sequence). This CDR3 spans 14 amino acids. DNA of the CDR3: TGTGCCTGGAGTTATTACAGCTTCAATCAGCCCCAGCATTTT. Translation: CAWSYYSFNQPQHF.

This sequence joins TRBV5-1 and TRBJ1-1, with 7 bases fitting TRBD1. Germline CDR1 SGHRS, CDR2 YFSETQ. The CDR3 runs 14 residues. V lost 8 bases, J lost 1 base, and 8 bases stayed unmatched. This CDR3 is CASYQGGRNTEAFF. Here the CDR3 DNA reads TGCGCCAGTTACCAAGGGGGCCGGAACACTGAAGCTTTCTTT.

The chain recombines TRBV28 with TRBJ1-5; 9 bases are shared with TRBD1. The germline V gene encodes CDR1 MDHEN and CDR2 SYDVKM. This CDR3 has 14 residues. With V trimmed by 4 bases and J by 4 bases, 2 bases remained unmatched. The CDR3 DNA reads as TGTGCCAGCAGTTCGGGACAGGGTAATCAGCCCCAGCATTTT. Amino acids: CASSSGQGNQPQHF.

The rearrangement uses TRBV28 and TRBJ1-6; tentatively, D is TRBD1 (5 bases). V was shortened by 5 bases and J by 4 bases, with 18 bases between the two germline ends. Germline CDR1 MDHEN, CDR2 SYDVKM. The CDR3 is 17 residues long. CDR3 region: CASSNVRDSLYNSPLHF. Written as DNA, the CDR3 is TGTGCCAGCAGTAACGTCAGGGACTCCCTATATAATTCACCCCTCCACTTT.

The genes are TRBV11-2 and TRBJ1-6, with D possibly being TRBD1 (6 bases). Germline V lookup: CDR1 SGHAT, CDR2 FQNNGV. With 7 bases removed from V and 9 bases from J, the gap between germline ends came to 16 bases. The CDR3 has 14 amino acids. CDR3 protein: CASIIQGAGSPLHF. CDR3 coding DNA: TGTGCCAGCATCATACAGGGCGCTGGTTCACCCCTCCACTTT.